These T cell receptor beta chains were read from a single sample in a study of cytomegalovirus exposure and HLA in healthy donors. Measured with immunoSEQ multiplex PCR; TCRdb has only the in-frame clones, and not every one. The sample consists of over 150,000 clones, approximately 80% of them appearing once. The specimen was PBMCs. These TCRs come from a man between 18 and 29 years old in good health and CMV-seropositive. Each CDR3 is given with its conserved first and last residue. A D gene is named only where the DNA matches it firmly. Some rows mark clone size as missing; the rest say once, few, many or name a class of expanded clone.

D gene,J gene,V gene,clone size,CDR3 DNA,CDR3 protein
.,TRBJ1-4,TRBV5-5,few,TGTGCCAGCAGCTGGGGGGGTAATGAAAAACTGTTTTTT,CASSWGGNEKLFF
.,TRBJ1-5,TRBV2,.,TGTGCCAGCAGTGATGACTACAATCAGCCCCAGCATTTT,CASSDDYNQPQHF
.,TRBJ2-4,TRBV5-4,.,TGTGCCAGCAGCTTGGGAGACAGCAAAAACATTCAGTACTTC,CASSLGDSKNIQYF
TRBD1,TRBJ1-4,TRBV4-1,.,TGCGCCAGCAGCCACCGATTCCCCCCGAGACAGGGTGTTGCTAATGAAAAACTGTTTTTT,CASSHRFPPRQGVANEKLFF
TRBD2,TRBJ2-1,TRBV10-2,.,TGCGCCAGCTTACCCGGGGGGGGAGTGTCCTCCTACAATGAGCAGTTCTTC,CASLPGGGVSSYNEQFF
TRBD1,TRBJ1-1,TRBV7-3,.,TGTGCCAGCAGCTTAGTGGGACAGGGTTCAGGCGCTGAAGCTTTCTTT,CASSLVGQGSGAEAFF
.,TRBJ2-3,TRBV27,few,TGTGCCAGCAGTCCCACTAGGTTGGGGACGCAGTATTTT,CASSPTRLGTQYF
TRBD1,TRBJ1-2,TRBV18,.,TGTGCCAGCTCACACGGACAGGGGCAGGATAACTATGGCTACACCTTC,CASSHGQGQDNYGYTF
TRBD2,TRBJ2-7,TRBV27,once,TGTGCCAGCAGTTTATCCCTGACTAGCGGAACCTACGAGCAGTACTTC,CASSLSLTSGTYEQYF
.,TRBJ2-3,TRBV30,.,TGTGCCTGGAGCCCGGGAGACAGTTCCACAGATACGCAGTATTTT,CAWSPGDSSTDTQYF
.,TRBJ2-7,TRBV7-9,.,TGTGCCACGGGGGACGGTGCCTACGAGCAGTACTTC,CATGDGAYEQYF
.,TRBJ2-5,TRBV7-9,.,TGTGCCAGCAGCCCCCCCGGCGGTGGAGACCAAGAGACCCAGTACTTC,CASSPPGGGDQETQYF
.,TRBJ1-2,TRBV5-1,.,TGCGCCAGCAGCGGAGGTACGGACGGGGACTATGGCTACACCTTC,CASSGGTDGDYGYTF
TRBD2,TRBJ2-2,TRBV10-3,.,TGTGCCATCAGTGACAACTCCGGGACTAGCCGACCGAACACCGGGGAGCTGTTTTTT,CAISDNSGTSRPNTGELFF
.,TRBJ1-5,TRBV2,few,TGTGCCAGCAGTACCGACAGGAACAATCAGCCCCAGCATTTT,CASSTDRNNQPQHF
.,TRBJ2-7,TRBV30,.,TGTGCCTGGATCCCTGACACCTCCTACGAGCAGTACTTC,CAWIPDTSYEQYF
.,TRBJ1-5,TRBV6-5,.,TGTGCCAGCAGTTACTCGAGCGATCCGAGCAATCAGCCCCAGCATTTT,CASSYSSDPSNQPQHF
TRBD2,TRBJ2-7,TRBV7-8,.,TGTGCCAGCAGCTCTAGCGGGTCGAGCTCCTACGAGCAGTACTTC,CASSSSGSSSYEQYF
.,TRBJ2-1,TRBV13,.,TGTGCCAGCAGCTTAATGAGTCACAATGAGCAGTTCTTC,CASSLMSHNEQFF
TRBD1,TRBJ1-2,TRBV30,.,TGTGCCTGGAGCGACTCCCAGGGGGGCTATGGCTACACCTTC,CAWSDSQGGYGYTF
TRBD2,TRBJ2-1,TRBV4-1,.,TGCGCCAGCAGCCAGTCCCTAGCGGGTAGCTCCTACAATGAGCAGTTCTTC,CASSQSLAGSSYNEQFF
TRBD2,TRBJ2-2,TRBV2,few,TGTGCCAGCAGTGGGGGGCTAGCGGGAGTAGCCGGGAACACCGGGGAGCTGTTTTTT,CASSGGLAGVAGNTGELFF
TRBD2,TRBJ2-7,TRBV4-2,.,TGTGCCAGCAGCCAAGGGCCTAGCGGGGTCTACGAGCAGTACTTC,CASSQGPSGVYEQYF
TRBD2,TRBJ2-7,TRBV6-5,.,TGTGCCAGCAGTTACCAGGGTAGCGGGGCCTACGAGCAGTACTTC,CASSYQGSGAYEQYF
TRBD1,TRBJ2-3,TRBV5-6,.,TGTGCCAGCAGCTCAAGGACAGGGGGCACAGATACGCAGTATTTT,CASSSRTGGTDTQYF
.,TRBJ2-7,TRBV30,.,TGTGCCTGGAGATTACGCACGGGGGGCTGGTACGAGCAGTACTTC,CAWRLRTGGWYEQYF
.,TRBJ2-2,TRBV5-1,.,TGCGCCAGCAGCATCCCAGGGGCCGGGGAGCTGTTTTTT,CASSIPGAGELFF
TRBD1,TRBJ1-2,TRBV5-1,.,TGCGCCACCCGGACAGGGGGCTCTATGGGTGTCTACACCTTC,CATRTGGSMGVYTF
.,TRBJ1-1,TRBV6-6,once,TGTGCCAGCAGTTACCCTACAGGGCGGGCTGAAGCTTTCTTT,CASSYPTGRAEAFF
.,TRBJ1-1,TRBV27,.,TGTGCCAGCAGTTCTCTCGGTGACAGGCTTATTATAACTGAAGCTTTCTTT,CASSSLGDRLIITEAFF
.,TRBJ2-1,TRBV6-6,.,TGTGCCAGCGGGCGACTAGATGAGCAGTTCTTC,CASGRLDEQFF
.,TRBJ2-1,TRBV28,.,TGTGCCAGCAGTGATCCTGGGCAGCCCAATGAGCAGTTCTTC,CASSDPGQPNEQFF
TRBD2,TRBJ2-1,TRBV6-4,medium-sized,TGTGCCAGCAGTGACTCGACTAGCGGGAGCAATGAGCAGTTCTTC,CASSDSTSGSNEQFF
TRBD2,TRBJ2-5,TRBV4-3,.,TGCGCCAGCAGCCTGACTAGCGGGGACCTCCTGGAGACCCAGTACTTC,CASSLTSGDLLETQYF
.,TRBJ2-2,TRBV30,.,TGTGCCTGGAGGGTTTTGCGCGGGGAGCTGTTTTTT,CAWRVLRGELFF
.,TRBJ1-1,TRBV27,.,TGTGCCAGCAGTTCTGTGAACACTGAAGCTTTCTTT,CASSSVNTEAFF
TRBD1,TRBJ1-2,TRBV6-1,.,TGTGCCAGCAGTAAAGCGGGGACAGACTATGGCTACACCTTC,CASSKAGTDYGYTF
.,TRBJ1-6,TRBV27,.,TGTGCCAGCTCGTTGAAGGGGGTAGGGTCACCCCTCCACTTT,CASSLKGVGSPLHF
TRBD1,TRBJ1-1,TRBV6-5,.,TGTGCCAGCAGTCGACAGGGGGCGGACACTGAAGCTTTCTTT,CASSRQGADTEAFF
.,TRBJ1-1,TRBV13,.,TGTGCCAGCAGCTCCCAGGGGTTAGTGAACACTGAAGCTTTCTTT,CASSSQGLVNTEAFF
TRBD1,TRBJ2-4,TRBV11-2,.,TGTGCCAGCACCCTAACTCATAGGACAGGGGGCTTAAACATTCAGTACTTC,CASTLTHRTGGLNIQYF
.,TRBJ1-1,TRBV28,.,TGTGCCAGCAGTTTAATAGGGACAAGGGCCTTCACTGAAGCTTTCTTT,CASSLIGTRAFTEAFF